This passage covers 32 T cell receptor beta chains from one sample sequenced in a study of OX40 agonist ivuxolimab in advanced cancers. TCRdb's copy holds only in-frame clones and misses some; the assay was immunoSEQ multiplex PCR. In the table there are some 80,000 clones, approximately 91% of which are singletons. Sequences were derived from CD4+ or CD8+ T cells sorted from blood, sampled in a trial of the OX40 agonist ivuxolimab. The receptors were sampled from an adult with an advanced solid tumor such as melanoma, head and neck, liver or kidney cancer.

V is TRBV18 and J is TRBJ1-2; possibly TRBD1 for D (5 bases). This CDR3 region has 14 residues. CDR1 and CDR2 (germline): KGHSH, LQKENI. Trimming took off 0 bases at V and 6 bases at J, with 11 bases between the two ends. This CDR3 reads CASSPPAGWNGYTF. The CDR3 DNA sequence: TGTGCCAGCTCACCACCGGCAGGGTGGAATGGCTACACCTTC.

The chain uses TRBV6-1 and TRBJ2-5, with TRBD2 identical over 8 bases. Germline values: CDR1 MNHNS, CDR2 SASEGT. J lost 5 bases, V lost 6 bases, and 11 bases had no gene match. The CDR3 covers 15 residues. The CDR3 protein is CASRRGGAPGETQYF. CDR3 coding DNA: TGTGCCAGCAGACGGGGGGGAGCCCCAGGGGAGACCCAGTACTTC.

The chain is built from TRBV6-6 and TRBJ2-1; D is perhaps TRBD2 (5 bases). Trimming shortened V by 2 bases and J by 6 bases, and 8 bases separated the two germline ends. Per the germline V gene, CDR1 is MNHNY and CDR2 is SVGAGI (reference sequence). The CDR3 is made up of 13 amino acids. CDR3 in DNA: TGTGCCAGCAGTTACGCTAGCCGCAATGAGCAGTTCTTC. Its translation: CASSYASRNEQFF.

V usage is TRBV18 and J usage is TRBJ2-5; no reliable D call. Trimming removed 5 bases at V and 6 bases at J, with 10 bases between. CDR1 and CDR2 (germline): KGHSH, LQKENI. The CDR3 is 12 residues long. Written as DNA, the CDR3 is TGTGCCAGCTCAAACAGCCAGAAGACCCAGTACTTC. Its translation is CASSNSQKTQYF.

The chain has TRBV5-1 and TRBJ2-7; 11 positions agree with TRBD2. V dropped 4 bases and J dropped 3; count of bases not matched to a gene: 6. The CDR3 is made up of 15 amino acids. The germline gives CDR1 SGHRS, CDR2 YFSETQ. This chain's CDR3 is CASSRTSGGYYEQYF. The CDR3 DNA reads TGCGCCAGCAGCCGTACTAGCGGGGGTTACTACGAGCAGTACTTC. Variable domain in full (rest from reference TRBV5-1 and TRBJ2-7): KAGVTQTPRYLIKTRGQQVTLSCSPISGHRSVSWYQQTPGQGLQFLFEYFSETQRNKGNFPGRFSGRQFSNSRSEMNVSTLELGDSALYLCASSRTSGGYYEQYFGPGTRLTVT.

The chain employs TRBV7-8 and TRBJ1-3; D gene ambiguous. The V end lost 2 bases, the J end lost 0 bases, and 14 bases lay between the germline ends. Germline V lookup: CDR1 SGHVS, CDR2 FQNEAQ. The CDR3 contains 17 residues. The CDR3 region is CASSLRVGGGSGNTIYF. DNA of the CDR3: TGTGCCAGCAGCTTACGGGTAGGAGGAGGCTCTGGAAACACCATATATTTT.

This clone was observed a few times. V and J are TRBV5-1 and TRBJ2-1; 13 nucleotides line up with TRBD2. The CDR3 runs to 18 residues. The V segment lost 0 bases and the J segment 4 bases; nucleotides outside the gene matches: 7. Germline V lookup: CDR1 SGHRS, CDR2 YFSETQ. This CDR3 reads CASSLAKGLAGSYNEQFF. CDR3 nucleotides: TGCGCCAGCAGCTTGGCAAAGGGACTAGCGGGATCGTACAATGAGCAGTTCTTC.

The chain is built from TRBV19 and TRBJ1-5; 7 bases line up with TRBD1. Germline CDR1 LNHDA, CDR2 SQIVND (reference sequence). The CDR3 is 14 amino acids. Losses at the gene ends were 3 bases for V and 4 bases for J; bases not matched to a gene: 3. Here the CDR3 reads CASSINRGNQPQHF. The DNA of the CDR3 is TGTGCCAGTAGTATCAACAGGGGTAATCAGCCCCAGCATTTT.

This chain joins TRBV11-2 and TRBJ2-7; possible D gene TRBD1, 5 bases. Germline V gives CDR1 SGHAT, CDR2 FQNNGV. This CDR3 contains 12 residues. Trimming took off 0 bases at V and 7 bases at J, with 7 bases between the two ends. The CDR3 bases are TGTGCCAGCAGCTTAGATAACAGGGAGCAGTACTTC. It encodes CASSLDNREQYF.

V is TRBV6-5 and J is TRBJ1-2; no definite D call. The CDR3 is 12 amino acids. The germline gives CDR1 MNHEY, CDR2 SVGAGI. V was pared by 5 bases and J by 8 bases, with 12 bases between. Here the CDR3 DNA reads TGTGCCAGCAGTAACAACATGGCCGGCTACACCTTC. This codes for CASSNNMAGYTF.

This clone was picked up one time. The J gene is TRBJ1-2, the V gene TRBV18, with 9 bases that match TRBD1. With 2 bases clipped from V and 4 bases from J, the junction kept 8 bases outside the gene matches. The CDR3 is 16 residues long. The germline V gene encodes CDR1 KGHSH and CDR2 LQKENI. The CDR3 nucleotides are TGTGCCAGCTCACCAAGCACAGGGGGCAGTAGCTATGGCTACACCTTC. Encoded protein: CASSPSTGGSSYGYTF.

This chain links TRBV30 with TRBJ2-5; D is uncertain. This CDR3 has 13 residues. Trimming pared 0 bases from V and 1 base from J, leaving 6 bases between. The germline gives CDR1 GTSNPN, CDR2 SVGIG (reference sequence). The CDR3 coding sequence is TGTGCCTGGAGTGTCGGAGCCCAAGAGACCCAGTACTTC. Encoded protein: CAWSVGAQETQYF.

V and J are TRBV9 and TRBJ2-3; 8 bases line up with TRBD2. Germline lookup yields CDR1 SGDLS and CDR2 YYNGEE. The CDR3 extends over 16 amino acids. Trimming took 4 bases from V and 2 from J; bases not matched to a gene: 9. CDR3 sequence reads: CASSPTGAGATDTQYF. Written as DNA, the CDR3 is TGTGCCAGCAGCCCCACCGGAGCGGGGGCCACAGATACGCAGTATTTT.

The V and J genes are TRBV30 and TRBJ1-5; 7 positions agree with TRBD1. The V segment lost 2 bases and the J segment 11 bases; nucleotides outside the gene matches: 9. The CDR3 has 13 amino acids. CDR1 is GTSNPN and CDR2 is SVGIG in the germline V gene (reference sequence). CDR3 DNA: TGTGCCTGGAGTACACCCAGGGGGGCGGCCCAGCATTTT. This encodes CAWSTPRGAAQHF.

The V call is TRBV7-8, the J call TRBJ1-2; D is ambiguous. The CDR3 spans 12 residues. The V and J ends lost 1 base and 8 bases respectively, with 8 bases between them. Germline V lookup: CDR1 SGHVS, CDR2 FQNEAQ. The CDR3 bases are TGTGCCAGCAGCTTAGTGAGAGGAGGCTACACCTTC. This codes for CASSLVRGGYTF.

The V gene is TRBV10-3, the J gene TRBJ1-1, with TRBD1 identical over 7 bases. This CDR3 is 13 amino acids long. Germline V gene data show CDR1 as ENHRY and CDR2 as SYGVKD. V lost 6 bases to trimming and J lost 3 bases; unmatched junction nucleotides: 4. CDR3 loop: CAIRRGQDTEAFF. The CDR3 DNA sequence: TGTGCCATCAGGAGGGGGCAGGACACTGAAGCTTTCTTT.

The chain combines TRBV19 with TRBJ2-3; D gene ambiguous. V shed 9 bases and J shed 2 bases, with 15 bases lying between them. The CDR3 length is 14 residues. Per germline, CDR1 LNHDA and CDR2 SQIVND (reference sequence). The CDR3: CASQDRPNTDTQYF. The CDR3, as DNA: TGTGCCAGCCAGGACCGCCCGAACACAGATACGCAGTATTTT.

CDR3 in DNA: TGTGCCAGCAGCTCGGACAGGAAAGAGACCCAGTACTTC. This codes for CASSSDRKETQYF. V gene TRBV7-2 combines with J gene TRBJ2-5, with TRBD1 matching 7 bases. This CDR3 comprises 13 residues. Germline V lookup: CDR1 SGHTA, CDR2 FQGNSA. V lost 4 bases to trimming and J lost 3 bases; unmatched junction nucleotides: 2.

The chain recombines TRBV5-5 with TRBJ1-1; 7 bases are a match to TRBD1. V was clipped by 4 bases and J by 5 bases; unmatched bases: 5. Germline CDR1 reads SGHKS; CDR2 reads YYEKEE (reference sequence). The CDR3 spans 13 residues. Here the CDR3 reads CASSGGGMTEAFF. CDR3 coding DNA: TGTGCCAGCAGCGGAGGGGGCATGACTGAAGCTTTCTTT.

The rearrangement uses TRBV2 and TRBJ1-6; D is possibly TRBD1 (5 bases). V dropped 6 bases and J dropped 10 bases, with 13 bases sitting between them. Germline V gene lookup returns CDR1 SNHLY and CDR2 FYNNEI. The CDR3 covers 13 residues. CDR3 sequence reads: CASSPRQTSPLHF. The DNA of the CDR3 is TGTGCCAGCAGCCCGCGACAGACATCACCCCTCCACTTT.

The chain has TRBV2 and TRBJ2-3; 10 bases map to TRBD2. The CDR3 sequence is 12 residues long. Unmatched junction bases numbered 3, after V lost 6 bases and J lost 9 bases. Germline CDR1 reads SNHLY; CDR2 reads FYNNEI. CDR3 protein: CASSGLAETQYF. CDR3 coding DNA: TGTGCCAGCAGCGGACTAGCGGAGACGCAGTATTTT.

The gene calls are TRBV5-1 and TRBJ2-3; D is undetermined. Germline-derived CDR1 and CDR2 are SGHRS and YFSETQ. V was trimmed by 0 bases and J by 2 bases, leaving 7 bases between them. This CDR3 is 14 amino acids long. CDR3 region: CASSLGLDTDTQYF. CDR3 DNA: TGCGCCAGCAGCTTGGGCCTAGACACAGATACGCAGTATTTT.

The chain combines TRBV28 with TRBJ2-1; 9 bases map to TRBD1. V was pared by 5 bases and J by 9 bases, with 5 bases of the junction left unmatched. This CDR3 contains 13 residues. Germline loops: CDR1 MDHEN, CDR2 SYDVKM. The CDR3 region is CASSGQGRGEQFF. The CDR3 nucleotides read TGTGCCAGCAGTGGACAGGGGCGAGGTGAGCAGTTCTTC.

The chain links TRBV7-2 to TRBJ2-3; no firm D call. Per germline, CDR1 SGHTA and CDR2 FQGNSA. V was pared by 5 bases and J by 4 bases, with 7 bases between. The CDR3 is 12 residues long. As DNA, the CDR3 is TGTGCCAGCAGCCCTCTATCAGATACGCAGTATTTT. It codes for CASSPLSDTQYF.

This chain uses TRBV15 with TRBJ1-2; a possible D gene is TRBD1 (6 bases). CDR1 and CDR2 from the germline V gene are LNHNV and YYDKDF (reference sequence). The CDR3 has 13 residues. V was trimmed by 1 base and J by 7 bases, leaving 10 bases between them. The CDR3 sequence is CATSRVGATGYTF. Here the CDR3 DNA reads TGTGCCACCAGCAGAGTGGGGGCGACTGGCTACACCTTC.

This chain joins TRBV4-3 and TRBJ1-1; D is possibly TRBD1 (6 bases). From germline, CDR1 is LGHNA and CDR2 YSLEER. V was pared by 5 bases and J by 4 bases, with 14 bases between. The CDR3 is made up of 14 amino acids. DNA of the CDR3: TGCGCCAGCAGCTGGGGGGCGGGGGTCACTGAAGCTTTCTTT. It encodes CASSWGAGVTEAFF.

This chain joins TRBV6-1 and TRBJ2-5; TRBD2 is a possible D gene (7 bases). V shed 7 bases and J shed 3 bases, with 18 bases lying between them. The CDR3 length is 15 residues. From germline, CDR1 is MNHNS and CDR2 SASEGT. In DNA form, the CDR3 reads TGTGCCAGCAACCTAAGGGGGGAGGGTGAAGAGACCCAGTACTTC. Translating it yields CASNLRGEGEETQYF.

V usage is TRBV7-9 and J usage is TRBJ2-3; 9 bases fit TRBD1. The germline V gene encodes CDR1 SEHNR and CDR2 FQNEAQ (reference sequence). With 0 bases clipped from V and 1 base from J, the junction kept 2 bases outside the gene matches. The CDR3 sequence is 16 residues long. CDR3 in DNA: TGTGCCAGCAGCTTAGCCCGGGACAGGGGCACAGATACGCAGTATTTT. Its protein is CASSLARDRGTDTQYF.

The chain joins TRBV9 to TRBJ2-1; no firm D call. The V end lost 1 base, the J end lost 0 bases, and 11 bases lay between the germline ends. Looked up from germline, CDR1 is SGDLS and CDR2 is YYNGEE. The CDR3 has 16 amino acids. The CDR3: CASSVLASSSYNEQFF. The CDR3 nucleotides read TGTGCCAGCAGCGTATTGGCGTCGAGCTCCTACAATGAGCAGTTCTTC.

The chain joins TRBV5-4 to TRBJ2-5; TRBD1 matches 7 bases. The trim removed 3 bases at V and 1 base at J, leaving 6 bases unmatched. The CDR3 totals 15 residues. Germline assignment: CDR1 SGHNT and CDR2 YYREEE (reference sequence). The CDR3 here is CASSWDSGLQETQYF. The CDR3 DNA reads TGTGCCAGCAGCTGGGACAGTGGACTCCAAGAGACCCAGTACTTC.

This sequence joins TRBV7-8 and TRBJ1-3; D gene ambiguous. Germline V gives CDR1 SGHVS, CDR2 FQNEAQ. This CDR3 has 13 amino acids. V dropped 3 bases and J dropped 4 bases, with 7 bases sitting between them. The CDR3 protein is CASSLATGNTIYF. The DNA for the CDR3 is TGTGCCAGCAGCTTGGCGACCGGAAACACCATATATTTT.

CDR3 region: CASSQHNIGNTGELFF. The CDR3 nucleotides read TGTGCCAGCAGCCAGCATAACATAGGGAACACCGGGGAGCTGTTTTTT. This chain connects TRBV7-2 to TRBJ2-2; D is uncertain. CDR1 SGHTA and CDR2 FQGNSA come from the germline V gene. Trimming took 5 bases from V and 1 from J, leaving 14 bases between them. The CDR3 totals 16 residues.